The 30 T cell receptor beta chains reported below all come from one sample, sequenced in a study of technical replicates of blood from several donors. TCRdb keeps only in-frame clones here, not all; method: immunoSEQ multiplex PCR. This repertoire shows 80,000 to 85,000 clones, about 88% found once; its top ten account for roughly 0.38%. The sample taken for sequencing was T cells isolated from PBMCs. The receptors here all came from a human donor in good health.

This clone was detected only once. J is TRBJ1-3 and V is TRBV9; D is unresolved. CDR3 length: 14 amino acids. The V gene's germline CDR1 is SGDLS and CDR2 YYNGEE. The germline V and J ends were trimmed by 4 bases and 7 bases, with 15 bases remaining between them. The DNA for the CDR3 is TGTGCCAGCAGCCCTCAACCCTCCGGGAACACCATATATTTT. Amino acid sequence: CASSPQPSGNTIYF. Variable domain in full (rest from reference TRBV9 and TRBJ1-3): DSGVTQTPKHLITATGQRVTLRCSPRSGDLSVYWYQQSLDQGLQFLIQYYNGEERAKGNILERFSAQQFPDLHSELNLSSLELGDSALYFCASSPQPSGNTIYFGEGSWLTVV.

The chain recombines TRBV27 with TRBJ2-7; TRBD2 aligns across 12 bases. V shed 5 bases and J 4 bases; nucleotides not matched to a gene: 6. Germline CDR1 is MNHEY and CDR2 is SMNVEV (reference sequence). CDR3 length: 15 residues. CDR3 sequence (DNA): TGTGCCAGCAGTAGAACACTAGCGGGAGGATACGAGCAGTACTTC. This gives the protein CASSRTLAGGYEQYF.

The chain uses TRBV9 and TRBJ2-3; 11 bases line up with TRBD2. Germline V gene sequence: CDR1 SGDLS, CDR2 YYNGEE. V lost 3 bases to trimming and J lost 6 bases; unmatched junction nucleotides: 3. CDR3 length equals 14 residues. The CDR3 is CASSGSGRADTQYF. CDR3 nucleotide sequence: TGTGCCAGCAGCGGTAGCGGGAGGGCGGATACGCAGTATTTT.

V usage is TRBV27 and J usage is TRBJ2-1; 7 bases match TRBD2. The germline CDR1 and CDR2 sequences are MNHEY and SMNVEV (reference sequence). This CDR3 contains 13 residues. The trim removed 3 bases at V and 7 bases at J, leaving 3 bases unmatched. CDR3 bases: TGTGCCAGCAGTTTGTGGGGGGGGAATGAGCAGTTCTTC. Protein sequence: CASSLWGGNEQFF.

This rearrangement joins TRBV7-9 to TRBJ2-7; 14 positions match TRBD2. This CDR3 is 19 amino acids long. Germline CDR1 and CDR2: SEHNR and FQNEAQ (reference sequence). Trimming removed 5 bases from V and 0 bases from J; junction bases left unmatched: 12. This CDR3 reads CASSAPTGTSGRLSYEQYF. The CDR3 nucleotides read TGTGCCAGCAGCGCCCCGACCGGGACTAGCGGGAGACTCTCCTACGAGCAGTACTTC.

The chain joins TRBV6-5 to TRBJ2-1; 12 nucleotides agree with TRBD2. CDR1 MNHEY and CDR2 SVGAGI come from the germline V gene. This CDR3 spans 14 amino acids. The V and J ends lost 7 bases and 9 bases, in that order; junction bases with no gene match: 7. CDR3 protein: CASTWTSGMGEQFF. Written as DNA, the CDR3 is TGTGCCAGCACCTGGACTAGCGGGATGGGTGAGCAGTTCTTC.

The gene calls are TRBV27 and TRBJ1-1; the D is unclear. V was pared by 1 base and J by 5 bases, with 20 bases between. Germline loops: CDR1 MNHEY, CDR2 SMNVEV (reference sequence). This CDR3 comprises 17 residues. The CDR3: CASSLYFRSGSGTEAFF. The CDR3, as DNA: TGTGCCAGCAGTTTATATTTCAGATCGGGGTCTGGAACTGAAGCTTTCTTT.

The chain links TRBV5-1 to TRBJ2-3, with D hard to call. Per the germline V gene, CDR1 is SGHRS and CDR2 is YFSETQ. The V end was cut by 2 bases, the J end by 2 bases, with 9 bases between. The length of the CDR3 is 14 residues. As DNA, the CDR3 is TGCGCCAGCAGCTTCGAGGCAGCCACAGATACGCAGTATTTT. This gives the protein CASSFEAATDTQYF. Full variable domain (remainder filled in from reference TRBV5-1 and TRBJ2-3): KAGVTQTPRYLIKTRGQQVTLSCSPISGHRSVSWYQQTPGQGLQFLFEYFSETQRNKGNFPGRFSGRQFSNSRSEMNVSTLELGDSALYLCASSFEAATDTQYFGPGTRLTVL.

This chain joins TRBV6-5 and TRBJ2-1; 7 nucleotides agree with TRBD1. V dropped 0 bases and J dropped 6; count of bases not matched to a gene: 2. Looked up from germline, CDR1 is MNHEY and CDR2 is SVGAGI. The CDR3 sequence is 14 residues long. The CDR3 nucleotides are TGTGCCAGCAGTTACTCGACAGGGCCCAATGAGCAGTTCTTC. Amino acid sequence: CASSYSTGPNEQFF.

CDR3 residues: CSVRTSGDTYEQYF. The CDR3 coding sequence is TGCAGCGTGCGAACTAGCGGGGATACCTACGAGCAGTACTTC. The chain joins TRBV29-1 to TRBJ2-7, with 10 bases aligning to TRBD2. CDR3 size: 14 residues. CDR1 SQVTM and CDR2 ANQGSEA come from the germline V gene. With 6 bases clipped from V and 2 bases from J, the junction kept 7 bases outside the gene matches.

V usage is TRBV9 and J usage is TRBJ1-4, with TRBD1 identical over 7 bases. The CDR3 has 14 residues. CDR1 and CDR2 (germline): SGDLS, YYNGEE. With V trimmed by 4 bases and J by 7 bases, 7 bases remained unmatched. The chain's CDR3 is CASSQGGSGEKLFF. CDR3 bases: TGTGCCAGCAGCCAAGGGGGCTCTGGTGAAAAACTGTTTTTT.

Written as DNA, the CDR3 is TGCGCCAGCAGCCAAGATCGGGTACCTGGAAACACCATATATTTT. Its protein is CASSQDRVPGNTIYF. The chain links TRBV4-3 to TRBJ1-3; D remains ambiguous. With 0 bases removed from V and 2 bases from J, the gap between germline ends came to 8 bases. This CDR3 is 15 amino acids long. The germline gives CDR1 LGHNA, CDR2 YSLEER.

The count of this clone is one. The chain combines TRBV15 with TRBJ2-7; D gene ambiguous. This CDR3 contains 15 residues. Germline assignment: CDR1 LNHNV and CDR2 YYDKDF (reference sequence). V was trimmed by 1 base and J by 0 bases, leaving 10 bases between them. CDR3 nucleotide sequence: TGTGCCACCAGCAGAGCATCCCCGAGCTCCTACGAGCAGTACTTC. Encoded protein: CATSRASPSSYEQYF.

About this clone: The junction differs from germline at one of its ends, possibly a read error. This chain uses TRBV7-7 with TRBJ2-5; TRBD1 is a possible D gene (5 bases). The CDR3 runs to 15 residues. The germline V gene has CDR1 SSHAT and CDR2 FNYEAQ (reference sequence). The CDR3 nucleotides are TGTGCTAGCAGCTTACTCGCAGGGCAGCCAGAGACCCAGTACTTC. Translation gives CASSLLAGQPETQYF.

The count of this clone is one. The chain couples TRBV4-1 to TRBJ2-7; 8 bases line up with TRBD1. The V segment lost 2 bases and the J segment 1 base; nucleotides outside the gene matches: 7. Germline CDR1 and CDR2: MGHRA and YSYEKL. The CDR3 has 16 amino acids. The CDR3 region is CASSQTQGAGSYEQYF. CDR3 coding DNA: TGCGCCAGCAGCCAAACCCAGGGGGCCGGATCCTACGAGCAGTACTTC.

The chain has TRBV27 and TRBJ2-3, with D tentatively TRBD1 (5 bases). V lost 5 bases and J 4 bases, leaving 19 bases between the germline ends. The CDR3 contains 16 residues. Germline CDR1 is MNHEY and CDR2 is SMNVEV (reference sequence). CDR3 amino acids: CASSGRQWPNADTQYF. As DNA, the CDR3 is TGTGCCAGCAGTGGTCGACAGTGGCCTAACGCAGATACGCAGTATTTT.

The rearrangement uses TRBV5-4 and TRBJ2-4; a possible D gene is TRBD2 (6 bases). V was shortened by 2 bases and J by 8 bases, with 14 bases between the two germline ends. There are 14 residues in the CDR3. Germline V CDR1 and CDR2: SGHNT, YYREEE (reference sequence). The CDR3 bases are TGTGCCAGCAGCTTTCGGTCCTCGGGGGACATTCAGTACTTC. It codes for CASSFRSSGDIQYF.

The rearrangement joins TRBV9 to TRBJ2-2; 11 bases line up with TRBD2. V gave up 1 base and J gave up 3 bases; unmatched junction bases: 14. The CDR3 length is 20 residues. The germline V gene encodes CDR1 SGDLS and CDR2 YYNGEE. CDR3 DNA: TGTGCCAGCAGCGTAAACTTTGCTAGCGGGAGGATCGGCGACACCGGGGAGCTGTTTTTT. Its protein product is CASSVNFASGRIGDTGELFF.

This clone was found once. As DNA, the CDR3 is TGTGCCAGCGGAGGGTTGGTTAACTACAATGAGCAGTTCTTC. Its translation: CASGGLVNYNEQFF. This chain uses TRBV27 with TRBJ2-1; TRBD2 might be the D (6 bases). From germline, CDR1 is MNHEY and CDR2 SMNVEV (reference sequence). Between the trimmed V and J ends, which lost 8 bases and 3 bases, there was a span of 14 bases. This CDR3 comprises 14 residues.

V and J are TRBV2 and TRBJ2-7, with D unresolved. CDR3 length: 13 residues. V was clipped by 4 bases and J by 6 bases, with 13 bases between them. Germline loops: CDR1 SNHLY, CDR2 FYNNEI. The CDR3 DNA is TGTGCCAGCAGTGGAACCGGGTTTGGCGAGCAGTACTTC. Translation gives CASSGTGFGEQYF.

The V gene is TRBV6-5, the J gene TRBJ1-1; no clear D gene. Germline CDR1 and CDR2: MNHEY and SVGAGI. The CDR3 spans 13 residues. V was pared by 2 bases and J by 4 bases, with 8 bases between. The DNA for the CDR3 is TGTGCCAGCAGTTACATGGGGAGCACTGAAGCTTTCTTT. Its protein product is CASSYMGSTEAFF.

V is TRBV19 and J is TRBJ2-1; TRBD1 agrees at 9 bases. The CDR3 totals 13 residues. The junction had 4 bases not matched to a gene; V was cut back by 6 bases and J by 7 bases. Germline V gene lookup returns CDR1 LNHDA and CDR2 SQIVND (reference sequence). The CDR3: CASSTTGGNEQFF. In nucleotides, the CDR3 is TGTGCCAGTAGCACGACAGGGGGGAATGAGCAGTTCTTC.

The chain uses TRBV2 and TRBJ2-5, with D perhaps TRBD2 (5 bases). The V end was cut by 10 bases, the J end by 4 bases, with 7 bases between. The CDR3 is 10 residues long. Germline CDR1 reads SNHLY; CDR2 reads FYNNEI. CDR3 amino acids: CAIEGETQYF. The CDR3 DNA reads TGTGCCATCGAGGGAGAGACCCAGTACTTC.

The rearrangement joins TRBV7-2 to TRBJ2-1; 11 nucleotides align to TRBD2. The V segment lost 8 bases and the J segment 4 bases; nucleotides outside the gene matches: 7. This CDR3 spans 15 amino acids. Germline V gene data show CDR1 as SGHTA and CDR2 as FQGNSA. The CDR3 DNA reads TGTGCCAGCCGTTTGGGGACTAGCGGTTACAATGAGCAGTTCTTC. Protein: CASRLGTSGYNEQFF.

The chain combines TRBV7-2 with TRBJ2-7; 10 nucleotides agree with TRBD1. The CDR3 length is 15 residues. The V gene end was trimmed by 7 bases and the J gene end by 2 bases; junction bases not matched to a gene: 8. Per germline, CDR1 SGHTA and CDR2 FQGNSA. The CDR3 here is CASTRPDRGPYEQYF. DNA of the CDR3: TGTGCCAGCACAAGACCCGACAGGGGGCCCTACGAGCAGTACTTC.

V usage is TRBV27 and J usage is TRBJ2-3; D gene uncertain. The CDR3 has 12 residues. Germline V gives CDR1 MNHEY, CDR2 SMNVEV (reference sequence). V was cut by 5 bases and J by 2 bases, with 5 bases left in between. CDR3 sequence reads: CASSQSTDTQYF. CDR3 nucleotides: TGTGCCAGCAGTCAATCCACAGATACGCAGTATTTT.

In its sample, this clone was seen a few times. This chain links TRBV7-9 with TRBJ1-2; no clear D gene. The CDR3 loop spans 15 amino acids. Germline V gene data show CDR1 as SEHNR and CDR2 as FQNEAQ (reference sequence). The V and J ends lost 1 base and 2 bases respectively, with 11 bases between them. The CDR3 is CASSLEGVGNYGYTF. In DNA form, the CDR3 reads TGTGCCAGCAGCTTAGAGGGAGTAGGGAACTATGGCTACACCTTC.

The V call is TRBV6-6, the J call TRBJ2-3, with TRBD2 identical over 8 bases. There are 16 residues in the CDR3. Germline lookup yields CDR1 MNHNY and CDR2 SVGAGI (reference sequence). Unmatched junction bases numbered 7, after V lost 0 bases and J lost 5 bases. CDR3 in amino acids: CASSYSILREVDTQYF. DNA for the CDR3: TGTGCCAGCAGTTACTCGATTTTGCGGGAGGTAGATACGCAGTATTTT.

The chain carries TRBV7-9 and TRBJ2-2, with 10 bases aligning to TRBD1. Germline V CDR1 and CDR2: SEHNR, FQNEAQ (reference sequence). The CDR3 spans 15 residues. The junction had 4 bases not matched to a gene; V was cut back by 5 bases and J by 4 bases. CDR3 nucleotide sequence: TGTGCCAGCAGCGGGACAGGGGAGGCCACCGGGGAGCTGTTTTTT. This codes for CASSGTGEATGELFF.

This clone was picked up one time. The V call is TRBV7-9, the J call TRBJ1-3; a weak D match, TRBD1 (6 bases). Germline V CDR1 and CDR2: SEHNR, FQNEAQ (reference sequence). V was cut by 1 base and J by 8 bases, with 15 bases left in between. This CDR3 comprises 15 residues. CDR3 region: CASSLETAGQYTIYF. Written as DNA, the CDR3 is TGTGCCAGCAGCTTAGAAACGGCAGGACAGTACACCATATATTTT.